Shown below are 6 T cell receptor beta chains from a single sample sequenced in a study of tissue T cells after allogeneic stem cell transplantation. As to time point: mouse harvest day 7 after allogeneic transplant. Tail vein injection delivered 10^7 T-cell-depleted bone marrow cells and 10^6 splenic CD5+ T cells. Here immunoSEQ multiplex PCR was the method, and the copy in TCRdb shows in-frame clones only, minus some. This table has 8,500 to 9,000 clones, approximately 47% appearing once. Sequenced sample: skin. The source of these receptors is a female BALB/c mouse given C57BL/6 T cells with graft-versus-host disease after an allogeneic hematopoietic cell transplant.

A note on this clone: Genes and germline come from the mouse. From the germline J gene comes the end of the CDR3, since the read stops 1 residue before it. V usage is TRBV26 and J usage is TRBJ1-6; 10 bases are shared with TRBD1. TRBJ1-6 is known as an ORF, though its function is uncertain. Germline CDR1 reads KGHPV; CDR2 reads FQNQEV (reference sequence). V lost 2 bases and J lost 7; bases outside the gene matches: 5. The CDR3 totals 16 residues. CDR3 in amino acids: CASSLMDRGRNSPLYF. The CDR3 bases that were read are TGTGCCAGCAGTCTGATGGACAGGGGGAGAAATTCGCCCCTCTAC.

Notes on this clone: The genes are named according to mouse. The sequence runs out 1 residue before the end of the CDR3; the remainder is reconstructed from the germline J gene. This sequence joins TRBV26 and TRBJ2-4, with 9 positions matching TRBD2. This CDR3 region has 14 residues. Germline CDR1 and CDR2: KGHPV and FQNQEV (reference sequence). With V trimmed by 4 bases and J by 2 bases, 1 base remained unmatched. The covered CDR3 bases are TGTGCCAGCAGTCGACTGGGGGTTCAAAACACCTTGTAC. Its protein is CASSRLGVQNTLY. The full CDR3 is CASSRLGVQNTLYF.

This clone is medium-sized within its sample. Gene names and germline match the mouse. The read stops 1 residue short of the end of the CDR3; the missing end is completed from the germline J gene. The V gene is TRBV23, the J gene TRBJ2-7; whether TRBD1, the table's D call, matches the DNA was not checked. The V gene's germline CDR1 is KGHTA and CDR2 FQNQQP. CDR3 length: 13 residues. CDR3 bases read: TGCTCCAGCAGTCCTCGGGACATCTATGAACAGTAC. Amino acids: CSSSPRDIYEQY. The entire CDR3 reads CSSSPRDIYEQYF.

Turning to this clone: The listed genes are named as in mouse. The CDR3 reads CASSRDRSAETLYF. The CDR3 bases that were read are TGTGCCAGCAGCCGGGACAGAAGTGCAGAAACGCTGTAT. V usage is TRBV26 and J usage is TRBJ2-3, with 7 nucleotides matching TRBD1. The read stops 1 residue short of the end of the CDR3; the missing end is completed from the germline J gene. Germline lookup yields CDR1 KGHPV and CDR2 FQNQEV (reference sequence). With 6 bases clipped from V and 0 bases from J, the junction kept 3 bases outside the gene matches. The CDR3 has 14 amino acids. The full variable domain, in which reference TRBV26 and TRBJ2-3 provide the parts outside the CDR3, is NSKVIQTPRYLVKGQGQKAKMRCIPEKGHPVVFWYQQNKNNEFKFLINFQNQEVLQQIDMTEKRFSAECPSNSPCSLEIQSSEAGDSALYLCASSRDRSAETLYFGSGTRLTVL.

Comments on this clone: Gene names and germline refer to mouse. The CDR3 end is not reached by the read, which stops 1 residue before it; the germline J gene fills it in. The genes are TRBV26 and TRBJ2-4; a possible D gene is TRBD1 (6 bases). Germline-derived CDR1 and CDR2 are KGHPV and FQNQEV (reference sequence). The CDR3 extends over 16 amino acids. V was shortened by 3 bases and J by 0 bases, with 13 bases between the two germline ends. The covered CDR3 bases are TGTGCCAGCAGTCTAGGGCCAGGGGCGAGTCAAAACACCTTGTAC. Its protein is CASSLGPGASQNTLY. The full CDR3 is CASSLGPGASQNTLYF.

Concerning this clone itself: Genes and germline are mouse. The read finishes 1 residue shy of the CDR3 end, and the germline J gene is used to complete it. V usage is TRBV31 and J usage is TRBJ2-3, with a tentative D call TRBD2 (5 bases). There are 14 residues in the CDR3. V shed 0 bases and J shed 0 bases, with 7 bases lying between them. The germline CDR1 and CDR2 sequences are GKSSPN and SITVG. The covered CDR3 bases are TGTGCCTGGAGTCTCTGGACTAGTGCAGAAACGCTGTAT. Translated: CAWSLWTSAETLY. The CDR3 as a whole reads CAWSLWTSAETLYF.